This T cell receptor (beta chain) was retrieved from a study of OX40 agonist ivuxolimab in advanced cancers. Here immunoSEQ multiplex PCR was the method, and the copy in TCRdb shows in-frame clones only, minus some. The data hold about 92,000 clones, with 90% to 95% observed a single time. Sequenced here: CD4+ or CD8+ T cells sorted from blood, sampled in a trial of the OX40 agonist ivuxolimab. The TCR originated in an adult with an advanced solid tumor such as melanoma, head and neck, liver or kidney cancer.

The CDR3 sequence is CATSRTTSGAGDEQFF. Here the CDR3 DNA reads TGTGCCACCAGCAGAACGACTAGCGGGGCGGGAGATGAGCAGTTCTTC. The chain carries TRBV15 and TRBJ2-1; 11 nucleotides align to TRBD2. Germline values: CDR1 LNHNV, CDR2 YYDKDF (reference sequence). The CDR3 sequence is 16 residues long. V shed 2 bases, J shed 8 bases, and the junction held 8 bases outside the gene matches. The complete variable domain, with remaining parts taken from reference TRBV15 and TRBJ2-1, reads DAMVIQNPRYQVTQFGKPVTLSCSQTLNHNVMYWYQQKSSQAPKLLFHYYDKDFNNEADTPDNFQSRRPNTSFCFLDIRSPGLGDTAMYLCATSRTTSGAGDEQFFGPGTRLTVL.